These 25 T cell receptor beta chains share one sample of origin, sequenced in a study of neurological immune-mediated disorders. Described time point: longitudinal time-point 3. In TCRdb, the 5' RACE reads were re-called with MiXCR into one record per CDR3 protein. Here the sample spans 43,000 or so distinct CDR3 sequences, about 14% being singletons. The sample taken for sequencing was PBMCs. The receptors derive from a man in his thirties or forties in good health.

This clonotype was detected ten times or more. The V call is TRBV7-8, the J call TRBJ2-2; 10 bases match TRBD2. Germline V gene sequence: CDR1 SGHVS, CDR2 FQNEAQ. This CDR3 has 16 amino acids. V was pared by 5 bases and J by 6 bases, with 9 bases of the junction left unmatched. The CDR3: CASSVLSGRRAGELFF. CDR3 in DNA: TGTGCCAGCAGCGTCCTTAGCGGGAGGAGGGCCGGGGAGCTGTTTTTT.

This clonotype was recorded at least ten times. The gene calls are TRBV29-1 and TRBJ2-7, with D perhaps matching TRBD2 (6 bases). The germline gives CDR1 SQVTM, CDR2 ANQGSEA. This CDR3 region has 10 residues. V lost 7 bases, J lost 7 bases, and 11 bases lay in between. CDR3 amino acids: CSAGEGEQYF. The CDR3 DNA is TGCAGCGCGGGGGAAGGGGAGCAGTACTTC.

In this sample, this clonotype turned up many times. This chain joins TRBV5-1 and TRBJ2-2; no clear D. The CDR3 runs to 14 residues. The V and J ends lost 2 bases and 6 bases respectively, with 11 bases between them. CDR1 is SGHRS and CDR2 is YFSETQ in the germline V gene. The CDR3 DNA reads TGCGCCAGCAGCTTTGGGCGTGAAGCCGGGGAGCTGTTTTTT. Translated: CASSFGREAGELFF. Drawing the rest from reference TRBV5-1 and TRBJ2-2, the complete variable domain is KAGVTQTPRYLIKTRGQQVTLSCSPISGHRSVSWYQQTPGQGLQFLFEYFSETQRNKGNFPGRFSGRQFSNSRSEMNVSTLELGDSALYLCASSFGREAGELFFGEGSRLTVL.

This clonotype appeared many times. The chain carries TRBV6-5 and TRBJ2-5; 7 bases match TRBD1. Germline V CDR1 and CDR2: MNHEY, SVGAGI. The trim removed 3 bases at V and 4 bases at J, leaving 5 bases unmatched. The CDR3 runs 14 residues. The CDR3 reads CASSYSTGLETQYF. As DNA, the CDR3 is TGTGCCAGCAGTTATTCGACAGGGTTAGAGACCCAGTACTTC.

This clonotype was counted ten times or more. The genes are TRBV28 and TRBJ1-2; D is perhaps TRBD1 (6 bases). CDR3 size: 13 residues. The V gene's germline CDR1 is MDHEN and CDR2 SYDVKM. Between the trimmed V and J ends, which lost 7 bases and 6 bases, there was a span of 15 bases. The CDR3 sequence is CASTPGGGDGYTF. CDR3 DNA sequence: TGTGCCAGCACCCCTGGGGGGGGCGATGGCTACACCTTC.

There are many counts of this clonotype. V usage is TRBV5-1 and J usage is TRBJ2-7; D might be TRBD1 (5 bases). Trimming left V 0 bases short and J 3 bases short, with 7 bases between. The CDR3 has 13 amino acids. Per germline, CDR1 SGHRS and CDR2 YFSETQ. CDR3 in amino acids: CASSLDRLYEQYF. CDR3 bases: TGCGCCAGCAGCTTGGACAGGCTCTACGAGCAGTACTTC. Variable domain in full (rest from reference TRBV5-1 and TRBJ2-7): KAGVTQTPRYLIKTRGQQVTLSCSPISGHRSVSWYQQTPGQGLQFLFEYFSETQRNKGNFPGRFSGRQFSNSRSEMNVSTLELGDSALYLCASSLDRLYEQYFGPGTRLTVT.

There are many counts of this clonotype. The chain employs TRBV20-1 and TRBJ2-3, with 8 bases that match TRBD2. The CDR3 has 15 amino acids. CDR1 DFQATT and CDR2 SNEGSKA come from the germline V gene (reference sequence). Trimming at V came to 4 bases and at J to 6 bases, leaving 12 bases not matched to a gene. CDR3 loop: CSANLVAGSGDTQYF. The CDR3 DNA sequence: TGCAGTGCTAACTTAGTAGCGGGGAGCGGGGATACGCAGTATTTT.

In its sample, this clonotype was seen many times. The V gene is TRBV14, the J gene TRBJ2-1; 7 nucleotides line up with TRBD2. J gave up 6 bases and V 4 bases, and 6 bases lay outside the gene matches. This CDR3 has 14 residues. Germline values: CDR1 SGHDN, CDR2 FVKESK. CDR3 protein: CASSLRLAPNEQFF. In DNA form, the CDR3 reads TGTGCCAGCAGCCTACGACTAGCCCCCAATGAGCAGTTCTTC.

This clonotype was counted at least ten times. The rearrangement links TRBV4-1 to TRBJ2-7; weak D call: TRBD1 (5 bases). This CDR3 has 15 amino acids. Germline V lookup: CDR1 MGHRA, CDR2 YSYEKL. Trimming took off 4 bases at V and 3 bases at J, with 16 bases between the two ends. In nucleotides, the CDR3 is TGCGCCAGCAGCCTAAATCAGGACACTCTCTACGAGCAGTACTTC. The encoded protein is CASSLNQDTLYEQYF.

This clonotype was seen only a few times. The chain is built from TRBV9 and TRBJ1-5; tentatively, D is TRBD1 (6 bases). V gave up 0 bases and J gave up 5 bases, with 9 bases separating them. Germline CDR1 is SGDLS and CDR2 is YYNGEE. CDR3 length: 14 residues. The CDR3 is CASSVAGAHQPQHF. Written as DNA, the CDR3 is TGTGCCAGCAGCGTAGCGGGGGCCCATCAGCCCCAGCATTTT.

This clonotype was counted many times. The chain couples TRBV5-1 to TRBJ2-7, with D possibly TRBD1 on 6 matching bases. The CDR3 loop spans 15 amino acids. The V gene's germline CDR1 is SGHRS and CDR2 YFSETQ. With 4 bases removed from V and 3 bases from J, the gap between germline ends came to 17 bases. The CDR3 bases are TGCGCCAGCAGCATGATAACAGGGCAACTCTACGAGCAGTACTTC. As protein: CASSMITGQLYEQYF. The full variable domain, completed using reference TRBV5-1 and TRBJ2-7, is KAGVTQTPRYLIKTRGQQVTLSCSPISGHRSVSWYQQTPGQGLQFLFEYFSETQRNKGNFPGRFSGRQFSNSRSEMNVSTLELGDSALYLCASSMITGQLYEQYFGPGTRLTVT.

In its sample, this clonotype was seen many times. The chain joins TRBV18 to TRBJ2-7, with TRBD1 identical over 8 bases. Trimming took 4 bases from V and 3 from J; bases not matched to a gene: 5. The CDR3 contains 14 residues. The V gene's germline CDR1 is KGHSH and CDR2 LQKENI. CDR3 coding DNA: TGTGCCAGCTCACAGGACAGGGCTGGCTACGAGCAGTACTTC. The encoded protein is CASSQDRAGYEQYF.

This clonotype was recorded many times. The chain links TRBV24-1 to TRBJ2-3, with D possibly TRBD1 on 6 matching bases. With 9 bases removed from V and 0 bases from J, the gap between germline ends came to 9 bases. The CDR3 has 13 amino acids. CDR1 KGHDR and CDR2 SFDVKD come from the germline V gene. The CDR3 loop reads CATGTPSTDTQYF. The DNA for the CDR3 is TGTGCCACCGGGACACCTAGCACAGATACGCAGTATTTT.

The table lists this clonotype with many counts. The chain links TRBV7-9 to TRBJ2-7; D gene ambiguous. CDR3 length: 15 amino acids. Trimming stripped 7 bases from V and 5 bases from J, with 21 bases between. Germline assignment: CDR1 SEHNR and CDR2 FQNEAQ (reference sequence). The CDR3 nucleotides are TGTGCCAGCAATAATTTTGGCGAGAATAAGGACGAGCAGTACTTC. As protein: CASNNFGENKDEQYF.

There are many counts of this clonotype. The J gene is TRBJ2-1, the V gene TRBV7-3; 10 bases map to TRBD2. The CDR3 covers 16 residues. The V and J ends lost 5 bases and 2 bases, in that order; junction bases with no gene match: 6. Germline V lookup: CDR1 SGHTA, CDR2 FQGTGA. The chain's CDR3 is CASSLRTSGTYNEQFF. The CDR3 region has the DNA TGTGCCAGCAGCCTGAGGACTAGCGGTACCTACAATGAGCAGTTCTTC. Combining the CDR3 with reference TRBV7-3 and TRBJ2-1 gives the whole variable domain GAGVSQTPSNKVTEKGKYVELRCDPISGHTALYWYRQSLGQGPEFLIYFQGTGAADDSGLPNDRFFAVRPEGSVSTLKIQRTERGDSAVYLCASSLRTSGTYNEQFFGPGTRLTVL.

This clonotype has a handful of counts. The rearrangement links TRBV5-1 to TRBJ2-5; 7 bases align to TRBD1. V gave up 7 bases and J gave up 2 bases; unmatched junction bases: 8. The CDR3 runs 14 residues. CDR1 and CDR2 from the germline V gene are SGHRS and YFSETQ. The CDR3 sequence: CASQAAGGQETQYF. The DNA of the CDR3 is TGCGCCAGCCAAGCAGCAGGGGGACAAGAGACCCAGTACTTC.

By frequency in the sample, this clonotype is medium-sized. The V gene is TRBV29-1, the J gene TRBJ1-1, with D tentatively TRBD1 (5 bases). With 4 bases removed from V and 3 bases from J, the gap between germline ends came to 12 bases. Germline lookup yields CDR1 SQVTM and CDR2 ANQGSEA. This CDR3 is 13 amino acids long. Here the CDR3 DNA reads TGCAGCGTTGTCAAGGGAGGGGACACTGAAGCTTTCTTT. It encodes CSVVKGGDTEAFF.

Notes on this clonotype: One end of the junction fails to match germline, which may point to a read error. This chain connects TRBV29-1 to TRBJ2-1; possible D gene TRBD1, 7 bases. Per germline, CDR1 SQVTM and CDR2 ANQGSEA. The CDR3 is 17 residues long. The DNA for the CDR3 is TGCATCGTTGAACGGGGGTCGCGGACAGGAGGTTACAATGAGCAGTTCTTC. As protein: CIVERGSRTGGYNEQFF.

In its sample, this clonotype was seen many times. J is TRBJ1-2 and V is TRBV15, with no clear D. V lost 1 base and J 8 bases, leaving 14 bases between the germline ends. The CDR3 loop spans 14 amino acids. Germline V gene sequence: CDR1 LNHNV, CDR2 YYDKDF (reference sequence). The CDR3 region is CATSRVLGADGYTF. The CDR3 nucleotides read TGTGCCACCAGCAGAGTTTTGGGTGCGGACGGCTACACCTTC.

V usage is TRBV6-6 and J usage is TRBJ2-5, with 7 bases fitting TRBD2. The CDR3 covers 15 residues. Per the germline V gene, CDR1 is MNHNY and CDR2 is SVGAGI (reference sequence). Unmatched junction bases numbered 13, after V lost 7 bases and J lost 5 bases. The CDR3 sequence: CASTTERGPGETQYF. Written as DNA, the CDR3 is TGTGCCAGCACTACGGAGCGGGGCCCCGGTGAGACCCAGTACTTC.

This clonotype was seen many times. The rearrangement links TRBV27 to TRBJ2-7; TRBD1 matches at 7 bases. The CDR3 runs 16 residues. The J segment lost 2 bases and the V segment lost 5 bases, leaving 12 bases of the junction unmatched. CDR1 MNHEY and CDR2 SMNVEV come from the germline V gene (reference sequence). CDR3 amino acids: CASSDEVGTETYEQYF. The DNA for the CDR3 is TGTGCCAGCAGTGACGAAGTCGGGACAGAGACCTACGAGCAGTACTTC.

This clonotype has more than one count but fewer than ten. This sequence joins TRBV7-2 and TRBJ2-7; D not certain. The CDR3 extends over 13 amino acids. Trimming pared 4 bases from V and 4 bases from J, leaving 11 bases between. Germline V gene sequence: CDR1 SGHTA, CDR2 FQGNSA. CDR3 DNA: TGTGCCAGCAGCTCCCCCCTAATATACGAGCAGTACTTC. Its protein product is CASSSPLIYEQYF.

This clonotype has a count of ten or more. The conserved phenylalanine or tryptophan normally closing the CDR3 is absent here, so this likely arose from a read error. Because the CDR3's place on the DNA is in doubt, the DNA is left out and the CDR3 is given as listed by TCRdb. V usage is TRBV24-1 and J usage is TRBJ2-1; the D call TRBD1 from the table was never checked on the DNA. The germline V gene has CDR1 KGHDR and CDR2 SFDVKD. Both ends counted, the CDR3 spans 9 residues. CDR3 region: CATGGGARS.

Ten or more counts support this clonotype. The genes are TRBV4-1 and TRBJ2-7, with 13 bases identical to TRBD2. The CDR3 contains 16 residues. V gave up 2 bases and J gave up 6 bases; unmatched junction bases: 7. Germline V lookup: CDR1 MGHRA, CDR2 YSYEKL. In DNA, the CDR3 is TGCGCCAGCAGCCAATCGCCGGGACTAGCGGGAATCGAGCAGTACTTC. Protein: CASSQSPGLAGIEQYF.

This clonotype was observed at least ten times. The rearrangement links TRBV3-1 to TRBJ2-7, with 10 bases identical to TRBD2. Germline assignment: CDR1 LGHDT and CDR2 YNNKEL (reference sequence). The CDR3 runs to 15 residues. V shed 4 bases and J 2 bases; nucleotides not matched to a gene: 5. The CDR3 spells CASSPRTSGPYEQYF. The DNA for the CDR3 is TGTGCCAGCAGCCCCCGGACTAGCGGCCCCTACGAGCAGTACTTC.